The clone carrying this T cell receptor beta chain has a count of ten or more. Its specificity is not known. Newly diagnosed hyperthyroidism, duration under 2 months, in patients aged 18 to 65. Patients having uncontrolled infection, another autoimmune disease, pregnancy or lactation were not included. What was amplified from RNA transcripts were TCR beta CDR3 regions. A set of HTBI primers served as the primers for a first-round RT-PCR of the TCR CDR3. Each CDR3 protein gets one entry after TCRdb re-called the multiplex PCR reads with MiXCR. In the table there are about 160,000 distinct CDR3 sequences, about a tenth of which are singletons. The sample originates from a study of T cells in Graves' hyperthyroidism and ophthalmopathy. Study-wide findings and caveats: Clonotypes that were expanded in thyroid above 0.001 mostly appeared in blood too.

CDR1 DFQATT and CDR2 SNEGSKA come from the germline V gene (reference sequence). V was shortened by 4 bases and J by 0 bases, with 11 bases between the two germline ends. This CDR3 is built from 14 residues. The sample consisted of blood. The rearrangement joins TRBV20-1 to TRBJ2-3; weak D call: TRBD2 (5 bases). The origin of this receptor is a woman between 18 and 29 years old with Graves' hyperthyroidism that later progressed to Graves' ophthalmopathy. The CDR3 sequence: CSATEGGSTDTQYF. CDR3 nucleotides: TGCAGTGCTACCGAGGGCGGGAGCACAGATACGCAGTATTTT.